The clone carrying this TCR beta chain was seen repeatedly, ten times or more. Antigen: not known. This sample is part of a study of neurological immune-mediated disorders. The method for making cDNA was 5'RACE, and it used 10-nucleotide random UMIs. Whenever a sequencing run was performed, it yielded over 190 million TCR-beta sequences from 15-18 subjects. TCRdb reprocessed the 5' RACE reads with MiXCR, giving one entry per CDR3 protein. Found here are 69,000 or so distinct CDR3 sequences, approximately 5% of them singletons; the top ten hold 2.2%. V was cut by 10 bases and J by 4 bases, with 17 bases left in between. The CDR3 totals 14 residues. Germline values: CDR1 MNHEY, CDR2 SMNVEV (reference sequence). Study-level results: Multiple sclerosis was found to have the least TCR clonal expansion, below healthy controls, and HTLV-1-associated myelopathy the most.

The unsorted libraries originated from 2 million PBMCs that had been stored at -80 C. The chain joins TRBV27 to TRBJ2-1; either TRBD1 or TRBD2 may supply D (5 bases each). This sequence originates from a woman between 65 and 79 years old with multiple sclerosis. The sample consisted of PBMCs. CDR3 sequence reads: CATRGVTDYNEQFF. CDR3 coding DNA: TGTGCCACTCGAGGGGTGACTGATTACAATGAGCAGTTCTTC.